These T cell receptor beta chains were read from a single sample in a study of blood T cell repertoires in COVID-19. The assay was immunoSEQ multiplex PCR, and TCRdb's table has in-frame clones only and misses some. The table lists under 150,000 clones, approximately 84% of them singletons. The material sequenced was PBMCs or T cells enriched from blood (not recorded which). The source of these receptors is a man over 45 in a cohort exposed to, infected with or recovered from COVID-19 (not recorded which). The CDR3 runs from the conserved cysteine through the conserved F or W. A D gene is named only where the DNA matches it firmly. The size entry is marked missing in some rows and otherwise reads once, few, many or a size class.

NA	TRBV6-4	TRBJ1-2	NA	CASSESGPGTSYYGYTF	TGTGCCAGCAGTGAATCCGGTCCCGGGACATCCTACTATGGCTACACCTTC
TRBD2	TRBV29-1	TRBJ2-5	NA	CSVEGLAGVQETQYF	TGCAGCGTTGAGGGACTAGCGGGGGTCCAAGAGACCCAGTACTTC
TRBD1	TRBV24-1	TRBJ2-3	NA	CATSRGPTDTQYF	TGTGCCACCAGCAGGGGGCCCACAGATACGCAGTATTTT
NA	TRBV25-1	TRBJ1-6	NA	CASGTDSGLVSPLHF	TGTGCCAGCGGAACGGACAGCGGACTTGTTTCACCCCTCCACTTT
TRBD1	TRBV19	TRBJ1-2	NA	CASRGVRTGANYGYTF	TGTGCCAGTAGGGGGGTAAGGACAGGGGCGAACTATGGCTACACCTTC
TRBD1	TRBV4-3	TRBJ2-1	few	CASSQVVEDRGLGVGGNEQFF	TGCGCCAGCAGCCAAGTCGTCGAGGACAGGGGGCTGGGCGTAGGGGGGAATGAGCAGTTCTTC
TRBD2	TRBV9	TRBJ2-1	NA	CASSPMGLAGVGEFF	TGTGCCAGCAGCCCAATGGGACTAGCGGGAGTGGGGGAGTTCTTC
NA	TRBV18	TRBJ1-2	NA	CASSHGRGYGYTF	TGTGCCAGCTCACATGGCAGGGGATACGGCTACACCTTC
TRBD1	TRBV10-3	TRBJ1-1	once	CAISESVHTGGTEAFF	TGTGCCATCAGTGAGTCAGTTCATACAGGGGGAACTGAAGCTTTCTTT
TRBD1	TRBV19	TRBJ1-2	NA	CASSIGRQGNPTSYGYTF	TGTGCCAGTAGTATAGGAAGACAGGGGAACCCCACGTCGTACGGCTACACCTTC
NA	TRBV30	TRBJ2-7	NA	CAWSVAGYEQYF	TGTGCCTGGAGTGTGGCCGGGTACGAGCAGTACTTC
NA	TRBV14	TRBJ1-2	NA	CASSQDIGGSDGYTF	TGTGCCAGCAGCCAAGATATCGGAGGGAGCGATGGCTACACCTTC
NA	TRBV28	TRBJ2-7	NA	CASSSPNRGYEQYF	TGTGCCAGCAGTTCCCCGAATAGGGGGTACGAGCAGTACTTC
NA	TRBV2	TRBJ1-4	NA	CASSEGWRAGEKLFF	TGTGCCAGCAGTGAAGGTTGGAGGGCAGGAGAAAAACTGTTTTTT
NA	TRBV10-3	TRBJ1-2	NA	CAISLKMGSEGYTF	TGTGCCATCAGCCTTAAGATGGGGAGTGAAGGCTACACCTTC
TRBD2	TRBV6-5	TRBJ2-1	NA	CASGTSWSSYNEQFF	TGTGCCAGCGGGACTAGCTGGAGCTCCTACAATGAGCAGTTCTTC
NA	TRBV12-3/TRBV12-4	TRBJ2-6	NA	CASGSGANVLTF	TGTGCCTCCGGCTCTGGGGCCAACGTCCTGACTTTC
TRBD2	TRBV7-2	TRBJ2-1	once	CASSVGGATGNEQFF	TGTGCCAGCAGCGTCGGGGGGGCCACGGGGAATGAGCAGTTCTTC
NA	TRBV6-2/TRBV6-3	TRBJ1-5	NA	CASSYGGVEPQHF	TGTGCCAGCAGTTATGGCGGGGTAGAACCCCAGCATTTT
NA	TRBV6-5	TRBJ1-6	NA	CASTRGGNSPLHF	TGTGCCAGCACAAGGGGGGGTAATTCACCCCTCCACTTT
NA	TRBV11-2	TRBJ2-2	NA	CASSTFGSDGELFF	TGTGCCAGCAGCACTTTCGGGAGCGACGGGGAGCTGTTTTTT
TRBD1	TRBV7-7	TRBJ1-5	NA	CASSFQYPQYDRGLDQPQHF	TGTGCCAGCAGCTTCCAATACCCTCAATACGACAGGGGGTTGGATCAGCCCCAGCATTTT
NA	TRBV7-2	TRBJ1-5	NA	CASSLGGGRSQPQHF	TGTGCCAGCAGCTTAGGCGGGGGGCGCAGTCAGCCCCAGCATTTT
TRBD1	TRBV19	TRBJ1-4	few	CASSGTAEKLFF	TGTGCCAGTAGCGGGACAGCTGAAAAACTGTTTTTT
TRBD1	TRBV2	TRBJ1-1	NA	CAREGTGALNTEAFF	TGTGCCAGGGAAGGGACAGGGGCCTTGAACACTGAAGCTTTCTTT
TRBD1	TRBV5-1	TRBJ1-2	NA	CASSWQTGEAYGYTF	TGCGCCAGCAGCTGGCAAACAGGGGAAGCTTATGGCTACACCTTC
NA	TRBV2	TRBJ2-7	NA	CASSEEEEYYEQYF	TGTGCCAGCAGTGAAGAGGAGGAATACTACGAGCAGTACTTC
TRBD2	TRBV29-1	TRBJ2-7	NA	CSVELAGKASYEQYF	TGCAGCGTTGAGCTAGCGGGCAAAGCTTCCTACGAGCAGTACTTC
NA	TRBV9	TRBJ1-2	NA	CASSQARAAGFGYGYTF	TGTGCCAGCAGCCAAGCCAGGGCCGCGGGATTCGGATATGGCTACACCTTC
NA	TRBV11-2	TRBJ2-1	NA	CASSLRGNPDRQYEQFF	TGTGCCAGCAGCTTAAGAGGGAACCCGGACCGCCAGTATGAGCAGTTCTTC